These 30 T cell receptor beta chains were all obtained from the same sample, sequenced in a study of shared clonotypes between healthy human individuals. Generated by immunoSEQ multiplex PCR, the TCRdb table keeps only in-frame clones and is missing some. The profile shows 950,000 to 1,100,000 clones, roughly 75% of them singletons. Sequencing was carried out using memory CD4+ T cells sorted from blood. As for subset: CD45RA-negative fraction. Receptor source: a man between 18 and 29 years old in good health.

The CDR3 spells CASSQGRTGVGEKLFF. The CDR3 DNA sequence: TGCGCCAGCAGCCAAGGCCGGACAGGGGTGGGAGAAAAACTGTTTTTT. The rearrangement joins TRBV4-1 to TRBJ1-4, with 9 bases lining up with TRBD1. With V trimmed by 1 base and J by 8 bases, 8 bases remained unmatched. The CDR3 is 16 residues long. Germline CDR1 reads MGHRA; CDR2 reads YSYEKL.

This CDR3 is CASSRSHYEEQYF. As DNA, the CDR3 is TGTGCCAGCTCACGCTCCCACTACGAAGAGCAGTACTTC. The chain carries TRBV18 and TRBJ2-7; D not resolved. This CDR3 contains 13 residues. Germline CDR1 is KGHSH and CDR2 is LQKENI. The V gene lost 4 bases and the J gene lost 7 bases, with 14 bases spanning the gap.

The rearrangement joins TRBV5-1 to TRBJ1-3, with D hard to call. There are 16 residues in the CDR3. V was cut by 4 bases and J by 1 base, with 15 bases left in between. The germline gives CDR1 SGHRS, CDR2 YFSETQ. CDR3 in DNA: TGCGCCAGCAGCCCCTGGGATCGGGATTCTGGAAACACCATATATTTT. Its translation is CASSPWDRDSGNTIYF.

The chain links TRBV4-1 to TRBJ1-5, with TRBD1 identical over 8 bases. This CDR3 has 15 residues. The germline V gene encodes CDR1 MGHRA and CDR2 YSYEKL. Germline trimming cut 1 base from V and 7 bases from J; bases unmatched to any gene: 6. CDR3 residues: CASSQGIDRGQPQHF. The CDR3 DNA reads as TGCGCCAGCAGCCAAGGGATAGACAGGGGCCAGCCCCAGCATTTT.

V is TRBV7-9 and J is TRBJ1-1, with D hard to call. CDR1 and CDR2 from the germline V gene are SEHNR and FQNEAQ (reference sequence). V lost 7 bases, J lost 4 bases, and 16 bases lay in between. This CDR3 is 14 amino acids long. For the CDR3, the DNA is TGTGCCAGCAATCCCTCAAGGGAGGGCACTGAAGCTTTCTTT. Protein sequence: CASNPSREGTEAFF.

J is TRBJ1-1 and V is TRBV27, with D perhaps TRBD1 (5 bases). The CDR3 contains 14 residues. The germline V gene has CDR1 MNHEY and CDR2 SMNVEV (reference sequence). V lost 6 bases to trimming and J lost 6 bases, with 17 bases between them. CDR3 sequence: CASSPMGGAAEAFF. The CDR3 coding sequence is TGTGCCAGCAGCCCGATGGGTGGGGCGGCTGAAGCTTTCTTT.

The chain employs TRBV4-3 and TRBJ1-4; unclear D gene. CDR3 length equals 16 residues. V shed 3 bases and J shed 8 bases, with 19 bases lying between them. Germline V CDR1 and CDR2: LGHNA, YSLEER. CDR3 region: CASSHYPPRVSEKLFF. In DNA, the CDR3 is TGCGCCAGCAGCCATTACCCCCCCCGGGTTTCGGAAAAACTGTTTTTT.

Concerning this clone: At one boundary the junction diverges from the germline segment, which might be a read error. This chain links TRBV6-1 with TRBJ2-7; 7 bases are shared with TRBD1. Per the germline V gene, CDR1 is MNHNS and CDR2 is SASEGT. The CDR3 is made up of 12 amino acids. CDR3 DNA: TGCGTTGCGTCGGGACAGCGTTACGAGCAGTACTTC. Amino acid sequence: CVASGQRYEQYF.

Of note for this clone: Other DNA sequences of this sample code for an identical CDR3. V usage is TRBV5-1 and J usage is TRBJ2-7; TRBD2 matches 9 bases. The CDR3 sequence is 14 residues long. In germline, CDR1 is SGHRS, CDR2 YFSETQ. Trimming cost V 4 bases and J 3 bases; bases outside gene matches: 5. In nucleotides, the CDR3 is TGCGCCAGCAGCCGGGGGACTAGCCGCTACGAGCAGTACTTC. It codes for CASSRGTSRYEQYF.

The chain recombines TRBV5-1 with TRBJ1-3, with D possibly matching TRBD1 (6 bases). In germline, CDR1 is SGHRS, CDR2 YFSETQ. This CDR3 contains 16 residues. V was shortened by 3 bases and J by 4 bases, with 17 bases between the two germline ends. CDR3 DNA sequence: TGCGCCAGCAGCTCAACGACAGGCCCAAGAGGAAACACCATATATTTT. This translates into CASSSTTGPRGNTIYF.

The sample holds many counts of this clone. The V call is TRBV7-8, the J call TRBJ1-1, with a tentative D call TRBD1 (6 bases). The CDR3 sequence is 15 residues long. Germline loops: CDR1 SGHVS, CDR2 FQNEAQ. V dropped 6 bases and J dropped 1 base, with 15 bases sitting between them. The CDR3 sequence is CASSLSGVANTEAFF. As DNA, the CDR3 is TGTGCCAGCAGTTTATCAGGGGTGGCGAACACTGAAGCTTTCTTT.

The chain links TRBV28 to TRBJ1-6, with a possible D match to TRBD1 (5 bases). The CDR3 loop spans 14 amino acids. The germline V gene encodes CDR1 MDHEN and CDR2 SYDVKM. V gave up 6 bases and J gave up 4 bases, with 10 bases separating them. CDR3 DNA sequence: TGTGCCAGCAGGGATGACAGTTATAATTCACCCCTCCACTTT. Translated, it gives CASRDDSYNSPLHF.

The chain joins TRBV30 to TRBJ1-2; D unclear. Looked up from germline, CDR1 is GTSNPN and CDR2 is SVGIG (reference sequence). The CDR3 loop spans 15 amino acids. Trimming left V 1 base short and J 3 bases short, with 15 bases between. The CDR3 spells CAWSAPAGLHYGYTF. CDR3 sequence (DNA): TGTGCCTGGAGTGCGCCGGCGGGGTTGCACTATGGCTACACCTTC.

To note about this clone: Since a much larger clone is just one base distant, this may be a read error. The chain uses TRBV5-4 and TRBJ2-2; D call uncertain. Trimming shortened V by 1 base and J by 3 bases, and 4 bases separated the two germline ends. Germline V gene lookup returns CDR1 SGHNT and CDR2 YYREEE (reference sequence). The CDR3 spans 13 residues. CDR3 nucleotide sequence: TGTGCCAGCAGCTTGAGGGACACCGGGGAGCTGTTTTTT. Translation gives CASSLRDTGELFF.

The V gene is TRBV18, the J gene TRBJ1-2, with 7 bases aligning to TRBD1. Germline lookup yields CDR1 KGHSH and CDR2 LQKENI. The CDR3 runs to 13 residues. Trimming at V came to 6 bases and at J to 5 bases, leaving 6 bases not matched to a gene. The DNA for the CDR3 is TGTGCCAGCTCCCCGGACAGGCAATATGGCTACACCTTC. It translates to CASSPDRQYGYTF.

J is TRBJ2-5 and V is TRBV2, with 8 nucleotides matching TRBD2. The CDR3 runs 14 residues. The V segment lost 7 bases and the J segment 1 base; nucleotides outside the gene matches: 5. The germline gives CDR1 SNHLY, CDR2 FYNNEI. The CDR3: CASMYSGAQETQYF. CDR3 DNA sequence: TGTGCCAGCATGTATAGCGGGGCCCAAGAGACCCAGTACTTC.

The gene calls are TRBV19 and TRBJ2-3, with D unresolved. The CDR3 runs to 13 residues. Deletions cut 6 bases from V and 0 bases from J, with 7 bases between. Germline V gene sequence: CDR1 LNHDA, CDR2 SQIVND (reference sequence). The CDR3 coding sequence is TGTGCCAGTAGGGCCCAAAGCACAGATACGCAGTATTTT. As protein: CASRAQSTDTQYF.

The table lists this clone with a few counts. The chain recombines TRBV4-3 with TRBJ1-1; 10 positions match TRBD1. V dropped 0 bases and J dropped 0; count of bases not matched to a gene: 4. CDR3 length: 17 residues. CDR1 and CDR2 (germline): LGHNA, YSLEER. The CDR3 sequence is CASSQDVGTGVNTEAFF. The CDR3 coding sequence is TGCGCCAGCAGCCAAGATGTAGGGACAGGGGTGAACACTGAAGCTTTCTTT.

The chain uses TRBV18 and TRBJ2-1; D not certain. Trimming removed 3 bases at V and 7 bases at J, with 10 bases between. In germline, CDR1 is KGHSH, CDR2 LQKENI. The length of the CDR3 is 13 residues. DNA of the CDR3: TGTGCCAGCTCACCGCTCTCCGGAAATGAGCAGTTCTTC. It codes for CASSPLSGNEQFF.

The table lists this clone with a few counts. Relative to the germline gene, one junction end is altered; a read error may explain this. As DNA, the CDR3 is TGTGCCAGCAGATCCCGGGACAGGGGCAACCAGCCCCAGCATTTT. It codes for CASRSRDRGNQPQHF. The J gene is TRBJ1-5, the V gene TRBV6-6, with 10 bases identical to TRBD1. The germline V gene has CDR1 MNHNY and CDR2 SVGAGI (reference sequence). CDR3 length: 15 amino acids.

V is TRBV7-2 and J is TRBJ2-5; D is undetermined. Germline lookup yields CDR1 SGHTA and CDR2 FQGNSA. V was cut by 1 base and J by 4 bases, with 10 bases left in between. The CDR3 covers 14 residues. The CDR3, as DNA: TGTGCCAGCAGCTTAGTCTGGCGAGGAGAGACCCAGTACTTC. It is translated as CASSLVWRGETQYF. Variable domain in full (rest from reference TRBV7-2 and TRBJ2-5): GAGVSQSPSNKVTEKGKDVELRCDPISGHTALYWYRQSLGQGLEFLIYFQGNSAPDKSGLPSDRFSAERTGGSVSTLTIQRTQQEDSAVYLCASSLVWRGETQYFGPGTRLLVL.

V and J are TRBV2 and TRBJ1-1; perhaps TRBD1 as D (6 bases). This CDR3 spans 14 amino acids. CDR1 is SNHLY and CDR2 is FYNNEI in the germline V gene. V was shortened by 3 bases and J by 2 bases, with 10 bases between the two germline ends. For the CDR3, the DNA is TGTGCCAGCAGTGAGTGGACAGTTAACACTGAAGCTTTCTTT. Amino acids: CASSEWTVNTEAFF.

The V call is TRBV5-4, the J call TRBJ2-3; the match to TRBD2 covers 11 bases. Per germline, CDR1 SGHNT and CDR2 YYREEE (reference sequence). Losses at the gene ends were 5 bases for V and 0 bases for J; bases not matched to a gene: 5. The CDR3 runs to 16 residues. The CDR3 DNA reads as TGTGCCAGCAGGCGGACTAGCGGGCAAAGCACAGATACGCAGTATTTT. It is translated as CASRRTSGQSTDTQYF.

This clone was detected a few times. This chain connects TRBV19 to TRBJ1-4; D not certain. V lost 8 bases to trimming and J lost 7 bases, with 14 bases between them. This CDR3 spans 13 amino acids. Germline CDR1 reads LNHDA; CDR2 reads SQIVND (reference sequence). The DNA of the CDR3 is TGTGCCAGTTCCAAAGGGCGGGGTGAAAAACTGTTTTTT. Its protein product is CASSKGRGEKLFF. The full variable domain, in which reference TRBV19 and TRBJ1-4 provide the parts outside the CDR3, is DGGITQSPKYLFRKEGQNVTLSCEQNLNHDAMYWYRQDPGQGLRLIYYSQIVNDFQKGDIAEGYSVSREKKESFPLTVTSAQKNPTAFYLCASSKGRGEKLFFGSGTQLSVL.

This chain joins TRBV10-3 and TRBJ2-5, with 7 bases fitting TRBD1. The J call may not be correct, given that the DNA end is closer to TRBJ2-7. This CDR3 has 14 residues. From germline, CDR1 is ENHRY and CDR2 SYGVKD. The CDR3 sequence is CATQDRTNDYEQYF. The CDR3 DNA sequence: TGTGCCACCCAGGACAGGACGAATGACTACGAGCAGTACTTC.

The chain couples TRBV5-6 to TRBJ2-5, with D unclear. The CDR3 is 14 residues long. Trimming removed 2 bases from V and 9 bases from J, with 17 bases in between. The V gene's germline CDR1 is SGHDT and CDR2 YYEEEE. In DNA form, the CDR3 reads TGTGCCAGCAGCTTTTTAGCTTCCTCGAGTCCCCAGTACTTC. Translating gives CASSFLASSSPQYF.

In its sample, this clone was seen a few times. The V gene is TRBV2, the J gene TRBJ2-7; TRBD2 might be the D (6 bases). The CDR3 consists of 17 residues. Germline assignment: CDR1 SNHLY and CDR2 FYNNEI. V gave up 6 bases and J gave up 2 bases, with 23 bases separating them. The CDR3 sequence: CASRYIAPSSVPYEQYF. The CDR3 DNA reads TGTGCCAGCAGGTACATCGCCCCGTCTAGCGTTCCCTACGAGCAGTACTTC.

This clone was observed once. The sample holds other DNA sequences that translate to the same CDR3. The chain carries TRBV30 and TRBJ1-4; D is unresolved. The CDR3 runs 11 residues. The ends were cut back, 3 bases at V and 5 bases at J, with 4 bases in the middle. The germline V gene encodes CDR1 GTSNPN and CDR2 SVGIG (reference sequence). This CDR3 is CAWSPNEKLFF. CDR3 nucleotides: TGTGCCTGGAGCCCGAATGAAAAACTGTTTTTT.

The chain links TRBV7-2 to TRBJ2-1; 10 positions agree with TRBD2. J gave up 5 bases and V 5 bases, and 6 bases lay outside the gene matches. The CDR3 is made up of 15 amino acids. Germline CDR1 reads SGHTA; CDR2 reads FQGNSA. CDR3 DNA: TGTGCCAGCAGCAAACTAGCGGGAATGAACAATGAGCAGTTCTTC. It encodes CASSKLAGMNNEQFF.

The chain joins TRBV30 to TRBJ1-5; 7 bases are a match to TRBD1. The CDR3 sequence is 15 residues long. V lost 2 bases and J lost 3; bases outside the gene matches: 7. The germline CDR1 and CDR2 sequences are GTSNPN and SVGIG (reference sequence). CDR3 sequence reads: CAWSYGQVNNQPQHF. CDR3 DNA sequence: TGTGCCTGGAGTTACGGACAGGTGAACAATCAGCCCCAGCATTTT.